A selection of T cell receptor beta chains follows, all from one sample in a study of blood T cell repertoires in COVID-19. Clones were read by immunoSEQ multiplex PCR, and TCRdb kept only the in-frame ones, dropping some. The table includes about 41,000 clones, about 85% detected once. Sequenced sample: peripheral blood. The receptors shown here come from a man between 60 and 75 years old with acute or convalescent COVID-19. The CDR3 runs from the conserved cysteine through the conserved F or W.

V gene: TRBV5-6
CDR3 protein: CASSSGTGAYEQYF

V gene: TRBV11-2
CDR3 protein: CASSFRGKNQPQHF

V gene: TRBV5-6
CDR3 protein: CASRRGTVQETQYF

V gene: TRBV11-2
CDR3 protein: CASSLVREAYEQYF

V gene: TRBV27
CDR3 protein: CASRHGLKLFF

V gene: TRBV15
CDR3 protein: CATSDPGQGFLGGRNTEAFF

V gene: TRBV5-1
CDR3 protein: CASSYGQHQETQYF

V gene: TRBV7-8
CDR3 protein: CASSLVRGSSGNTIYF

V gene: TRBV10-3
CDR3 protein: CATQATSNQPQHF

V gene: TRBV4-3
CDR3 protein: CASSQDSMSSGANVLTF

V gene: TRBV27
CDR3 protein: CASSFHQAARPYGYTF

V gene: TRBV5-1
CDR3 protein: CASTRNSGGGYEQYF

V gene: TRBV10-3
CDR3 protein: CAISGLTGTGDNQPQHF

V gene: TRBV5-6
CDR3 protein: CASSLIAGYNEQFF

V gene: TRBV14
CDR3 protein: CASSQPGTRAGAFF

V gene: TRBV7-6
CDR3 protein: CASSPGNRLWEQYF

V gene: TRBV6-5
CDR3 protein: CASSYSSGQGATFF

V gene: TRBV27
CDR3 protein: CASSPNPQTGPIRNQPQHF

V gene: TRBV5-6
CDR3 protein: CASSLKGGEEVGYTF

V gene: TRBV19
CDR3 protein: CATTGGGEQFF

V gene: TRBV5-5
CDR3 protein: CASSPSQQGGTPFYNEQFF

V gene: TRBV2
CDR3 protein: CASRRQISSTDTQYF

V gene: TRBV6-6
CDR3 protein: CASDKIGGSDEQFF

V gene: TRBV19
CDR3 protein: CASSLGGYGYTF

V gene: TRBV7-8
CDR3 protein: CASSLGGTGFTEAFF

V gene: TRBV7-2
CDR3 protein: CASSSYTGHGNTIYF

V gene: TRBV6-5
CDR3 protein: CASSPRDRLNTEAFF

V gene: TRBV2
CDR3 protein: CASSGQGNNEKLFF

V gene: TRBV4-3
CDR3 protein: CASSQEVAGHFSYNSPLHF

V gene: TRBV9
CDR3 protein: CASSVERRGRFPYSNQPQHF

V gene: TRBV5-6
CDR3 protein: CASSPMSGGAWEQYF

V gene: TRBV11-2
CDR3 protein: CASSSLMVREKLFF

V gene: TRBV5-5
CDR3 protein: CASSLRTVTGYTF

V gene: TRBV4-3
CDR3 protein: CASSQSVRYTEAFF

V gene: TRBV25-1
CDR3 protein: CASRPTGLFNSPLHF

V gene: TRBV2
CDR3 protein: CASSKAPRRREDTEAFF

V gene: TRBV10-3
CDR3 protein: CAISERGDTEAFF

V gene: TRBV4-2
CDR3 protein: CASSQAGGSVTQYF

V gene: TRBV5-1
CDR3 protein: CASSLDGGGTYEQYF

V gene: TRBV12-3/TRBV12-4
CDR3 protein: CASYRDTEAFF

V gene: TRBV4-3
CDR3 protein: CASSQATSGGQLSSTDTQYF

V gene: TRBV29-1
CDR3 protein: CSVADSNGYTF

V gene: TRBV12-5
CDR3 protein: CASGLAAYNQPQHF

V gene: TRBV7-9
CDR3 protein: CASSGRDRALDRAYTF

V gene: TRBV19
CDR3 protein: CASSVQGTGANVLTF

V gene: TRBV7-8
CDR3 protein: CASSLGGQGVYGYTF

V gene: TRBV7-2
CDR3 protein: CASSSDGQGKTQYF

V gene: TRBV27
CDR3 protein: CASRYSGGLASGTQYF

V gene: TRBV6-2/TRBV6-3
CDR3 protein: CASSPGLAQMFSYEQYF

V gene: TRBV7-2
CDR3 protein: CASSSWASGGAEQFF